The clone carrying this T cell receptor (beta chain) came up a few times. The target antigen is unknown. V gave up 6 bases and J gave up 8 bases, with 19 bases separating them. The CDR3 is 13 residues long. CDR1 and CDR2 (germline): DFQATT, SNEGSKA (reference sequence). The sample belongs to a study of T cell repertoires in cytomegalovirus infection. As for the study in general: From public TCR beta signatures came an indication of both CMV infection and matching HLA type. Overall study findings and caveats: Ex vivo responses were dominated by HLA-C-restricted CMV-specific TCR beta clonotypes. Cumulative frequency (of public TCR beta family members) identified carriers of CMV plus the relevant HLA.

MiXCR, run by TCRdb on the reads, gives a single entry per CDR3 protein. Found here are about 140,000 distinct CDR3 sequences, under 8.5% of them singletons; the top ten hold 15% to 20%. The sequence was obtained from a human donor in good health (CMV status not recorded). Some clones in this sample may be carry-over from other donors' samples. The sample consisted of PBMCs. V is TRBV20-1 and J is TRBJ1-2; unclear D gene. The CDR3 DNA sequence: TGCAGTGCCGCGCTGCACCAGGCTGCGGGCTACACCTTC. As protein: CSAALHQAAGYTF.